These 18 T cell receptor beta chains came from one sample sequenced in a study of T cell repertoires in cytomegalovirus infection. Their cognate antigens are unknown. TCRdb used MiXCR to reprocess the reads, holding one entry per CDR3 protein. The table records tens of thousands of distinct CDR3 sequences, around 20% of them present only once. The sequencing here drew on CD8+ T cells from cultured PBMCs, taken from culture after CMV antigen stimulation. All receptors derive from a human donor in good health (CMV status not recorded). Some clones in this sample may be carry-over from other donors' samples.

The V call is TRBV7-8, the J call TRBJ1-6; 11 nucleotides align to TRBD1. Germline V gene sequence: CDR1 SGHVS, CDR2 FQNEAQ. The J segment lost 9 bases and the V segment lost 1 base, leaving 5 bases of the junction unmatched. This CDR3 has 16 amino acids. The CDR3 DNA follows: TGTGCCAGCAGCTTAGGGACAGGGGGCCGGAGTTCACCCCTCCACTTT. It is translated as CASSLGTGGRSSPLHF.

This sequence joins TRBV7-6 and TRBJ2-7; no clear D gene. This CDR3 region has 14 residues. Deletions cut 5 bases from V and 3 bases from J, with 14 bases between. Germline loops: CDR1 SGHVS, CDR2 FNYEAQ. CDR3 nucleotide sequence: TGTGCCAGCAGCCCGGGTTCAGGCATCTACGAGCAGTACTTC. Translated: CASSPGSGIYEQYF.

The chain links TRBV7-6 to TRBJ2-1, with D perhaps assigned TRBD1 or TRBD2 (5 bases each). Germline CDR1 reads SGHVS; CDR2 reads FNYEAQ. The CDR3 has 17 amino acids. V lost 1 base and J lost 2, with 15 bases in between. In DNA, the CDR3 is TGTGCCAGCAGCTTAGGGGGACCCCCACTCACCTACAATGAGCAGTTCTTC. Its protein product is CASSLGGPPLTYNEQFF.

This clonotype has just a few counts. The V and J genes are TRBV6-1 and TRBJ2-7; 7 bases line up with TRBD2. J lost 3 bases, V lost 6 bases, and 8 bases had no gene match. Germline assignment: CDR1 MNHNS and CDR2 SASEGT. CDR3 length: 14 amino acids. The CDR3 DNA follows: TGTGCCAGCAGCCCGACTAGCTGGGTCTACGAGCAGTACTTC. Encoded protein: CASSPTSWVYEQYF.

The chain links TRBV7-8 to TRBJ2-3; D not certain. The germline V and J ends were trimmed by 5 bases and 4 bases, with 22 bases remaining between them. This CDR3 region has 17 residues. Per germline, CDR1 SGHVS and CDR2 FQNEAQ. CDR3 sequence reads: CASSQRPVGVSADTQYF. The CDR3 nucleotides are TGTGCCAGCAGCCAACGGCCGGTCGGAGTATCGGCAGATACGCAGTATTTT.

This clonotype was counted between two and nine times. The chain employs TRBV7-6 and TRBJ2-7, with 8 bases that match TRBD2. This CDR3 is built from 17 residues. V lost 5 bases to trimming and J lost 1 base; unmatched junction nucleotides: 13. Germline-derived CDR1 and CDR2 are SGHVS and FNYEAQ. Here the CDR3 DNA reads TGTGCCAGCAGCCCAGAGACTAGCGAAGGTCCATCCTACGAGCAGTACTTC. Its translation: CASSPETSEGPSYEQYF.

Many counts were recorded for this clonotype. The rearrangement uses TRBV6-2 or TRBV6-3 and TRBJ1-2; no clear D gene. CDR1 and CDR2 from the germline V gene are MNHEY and SVGEGT. The V gene lost 6 bases and the J gene lost 5 bases, with 10 bases spanning the gap. This CDR3 contains 12 residues. In DNA form, the CDR3 reads TGTGCCAGCAGCAAAACAGTATATGGCTACACCTTC. As protein: CASSKTVYGYTF.

The chain is built from TRBV12-3 or TRBV12-4 and TRBJ1-2; a possible D gene is TRBD1 (6 bases). Trimming removed 5 bases at V and 3 bases at J, with 10 bases between. CDR3 length equals 13 residues. CDR3 nucleotides: TGTGCCAGCAGTCCCACAGGGTACTATGGCTACACCTTC. This sequence encodes CASSPTGYYGYTF.

This clonotype was counted a few times. J is TRBJ1-1 and V is TRBV15; no definite D call. CDR3 size: 12 residues. The germline CDR1 and CDR2 sequences are LNHNV and YYDKDF (reference sequence). Deletions cut 0 bases from V and 1 base from J, with 0 bases between. The CDR3 protein is CATSRENTEAFF. CDR3 coding DNA: TGTGCCACCAGCAGAGAGAACACTGAAGCTTTCTTT.

This clonotype was counted a single time. The chain links TRBV2 to TRBJ1-2, with unresolved D. Germline values: CDR1 SNHLY, CDR2 FYNNEI. Deletions cut 1 base from V and 2 bases from J, with 11 bases between. The CDR3 length is 15 residues. The CDR3 DNA is TGTGCCAGCAGTGAAGGGGCAGGAAAAAACTATGGCTACACCTTC. Translating it yields CASSEGAGKNYGYTF.

There are a few counts of this clonotype. J is TRBJ2-3 and V is TRBV29-1; possible D gene TRBD1, 6 bases. The CDR3 extends over 15 amino acids. Trimming stripped 3 bases from V and 1 base from J, with 14 bases between. Germline V gives CDR1 SQVTM, CDR2 ANQGSEA. The chain's CDR3 is CSVESTGSGTDTQYF. CDR3 DNA: TGCAGCGTTGAGTCAACAGGGTCCGGCACAGATACGCAGTATTTT.

The chain carries TRBV20-1 and TRBJ1-2; 10 bases map to TRBD1. The CDR3 has 15 residues. V was clipped by 0 bases and J by 5 bases; unmatched bases: 6. The germline V gene encodes CDR1 DFQATT and CDR2 SNEGSKA (reference sequence). This CDR3 reads CSARDGDRGRYGYTF. CDR3 nucleotides: TGCAGTGCTAGAGATGGGGACAGGGGACGGTATGGCTACACCTTC.

This clonotype occurred a few times. The chain combines TRBV12-3 or TRBV12-4 with TRBJ1-3, with D perhaps TRBD1 (6 bases). V lost 7 bases, J lost 4 bases, and 14 bases lay in between. CDR3 length: 14 residues. CDR3 region: CASTYRVAGNTIYF. The CDR3 nucleotides read TGTGCCAGCACCTACAGGGTAGCGGGAAACACCATATATTTT.

This sequence joins TRBV7-3 and TRBJ2-1; 14 bases agree with TRBD2. Germline trimming cut 5 bases from V and 12 bases from J; bases unmatched to any gene: 6. Germline assignment: CDR1 SGHTA and CDR2 FQGTGA. The CDR3 extends over 14 amino acids. In nucleotides, the CDR3 is TGTGCCAGCAGCGAGACTAGCGGGGGGGAGGGGCAGTTCTTC. It codes for CASSETSGGEGQFF.

There are many counts of this clonotype. The chain couples TRBV7-6 to TRBJ2-2; D is uncertain. V shed 5 bases and J shed 2 bases, with 9 bases lying between them. Germline V gives CDR1 SGHVS, CDR2 FNYEAQ. The CDR3 consists of 14 residues. The CDR3 sequence: CASSTDPNTGELFF. In DNA form, the CDR3 reads TGTGCCAGCAGCACGGACCCTAACACCGGGGAGCTGTTTTTT.

The chain uses TRBV27 and TRBJ2-5, with 8 positions matching TRBD2. This CDR3 region has 15 residues. CDR1 is MNHEY, CDR2 SMNVEV, per germline (reference sequence). Germline trimming cut 1 base from V and 5 bases from J; bases unmatched to any gene: 6. The CDR3 sequence: CASSLYGGAEETQYF. CDR3 in DNA: TGTGCCAGCAGTTTATACGGGGGGGCCGAGGAGACCCAGTACTTC.

This clonotype was recorded a few times. The DNA for the CDR3 is TGTGCCAGCAGGCTTAGAGGGCCTCGAAATACGCAGTATTTT. This sequence encodes CASRLRGPRNTQYF. V and J are TRBV7-8 and TRBJ2-3, with a weak D call TRBD2 (5 bases). Trimming cost V 6 bases and J 7 bases, with 17 bases left between them. The CDR3 is 14 residues long. The germline CDR1 and CDR2 sequences are SGHVS and FQNEAQ.

This clonotype occurred many times. V usage is TRBV7-2 and J usage is TRBJ1-2; 11 nucleotides align to TRBD1. CDR1 and CDR2 from the germline V gene are SGHTA and FQGNSA. The CDR3 has 17 residues. J gave up 6 bases and V 1 base, and 10 bases lay outside the gene matches. The CDR3 DNA reads as TGTGCCAGCAGCTTAGTCACCTCCGGGACAGGGGGAGATGGCTACACCTTC. Translated: CASSLVTSGTGGDGYTF.